This T cell receptor beta chain is from a study of T cell repertoires in cytomegalovirus infection. Study in general: Indicated by public TCR beta signatures were CMV infection and matching HLA type.

This clonotype has only a few counts. Its specificity is unknown. TCRdb reprocessed the reads with MiXCR, giving one entry per CDR3 protein. The sample contains some 440,000 distinct CDR3 sequences, approximately 30% of which appear only once. General observations from the study: Carriers of CMV and the relevant HLA type were discriminated by public TCR beta frequency.

The CDR3 is 18 residues long. CDR1 and CDR2 from the germline V gene are SGHTA and FQGNSA. Trimming took off 2 bases at V and 4 bases at J, with 22 bases between the two ends. The TCR originated in a human donor in good health (CMV status not recorded). Some clones in this sample may be carry-over from other donors' samples. The rearrangement joins TRBV7-2 to TRBJ2-3; TRBD1 or TRBD2 may be the D gene (6 bases each). What was sequenced was PBMCs. The CDR3 DNA reads as TGTGCCAGCAGCTTAAGGGGGGCGGGACTCACGGGGGCAGATACGCAGTATTTT. Translation: CASSLRGAGLTGADTQYF.